The 7 T cell receptor beta chains presented below share a single source sample, sequenced in a study of CXCR3-negative and CXCR3-positive naive CD8 T cells. With UMI labels, 5' RACE was used to prepare the TRB cDNA libraries. One entry per CDR3 protein, without DNA, is what TCRdb gives after re-calling the 5' RACE reads. Reported are 35,000 to 45,000 distinct CDR3 sequences; the ten largest clones contain about 2%. The sample comprised naive CXCR3- CD8+ T cells from blood. Stated subset: CD45RO-CCR7+CD27+CD95- naive CD8+ T cells lacking CXCR3 (TNR3-). These TCRs come from a human donor in good health. Some clones in this sample may be carry-over from other donors' samples.

This CDR3 reads CSVRDRGDNSPLHF. This chain links TRBV20-1 with TRBJ1-6; TCRdb names TRBD1, which stays unverified in the absence of DNA. The germline CDR1 and CDR2 sequences are DFQATT and SNEGSKA (reference sequence). The CDR3 has 14 residues.

This sequence joins TRBV12-3 or TRBV12-4 and TRBJ2-5; TCRdb picks TRBD2, but there is no DNA to check that call. The CDR3 extends over 19 amino acids. CDR3 residues: CASSLFVGLAGGPRETQYF.

The gene calls are TRBV9 and TRBJ2-1; the D call from TCRdb, TRBD1, cannot be confirmed without DNA. Germline CDR1 SGDLS, CDR2 YYNGEE. CDR3 length equals 14 residues. The CDR3 sequence is CASSETGGLNEQFF.

V and J are TRBV29-1 and TRBJ2-7. Germline V gene data show CDR1 as SQVTM and CDR2 as ANQGSEA. CDR3 length: 13 residues. The CDR3 reads CSVEGRDSYEQYF.

The CDR3 spells CASISGANVLTF. This chain joins TRBV7-9 and TRBJ2-6. The CDR3 contains 12 residues. Germline lookup yields CDR1 SEHNR and CDR2 FQNEAQ (reference sequence).

The V call is TRBV7-8, the J call TRBJ1-5. CDR3 size: 16 residues. CDR1 and CDR2 from the germline V gene are SGHVS and FQNEAQ. The CDR3 loop reads CASSRGGEWEDQPQHF.

The chain combines TRBV20-1 with TRBJ2-2; TCRdb reports TRBD1, a call that lacks DNA to check it against. The germline gives CDR1 DFQATT, CDR2 SNEGSKA (reference sequence). The CDR3 totals 16 residues. This CDR3 is CSASAWTGGNTGELFF.